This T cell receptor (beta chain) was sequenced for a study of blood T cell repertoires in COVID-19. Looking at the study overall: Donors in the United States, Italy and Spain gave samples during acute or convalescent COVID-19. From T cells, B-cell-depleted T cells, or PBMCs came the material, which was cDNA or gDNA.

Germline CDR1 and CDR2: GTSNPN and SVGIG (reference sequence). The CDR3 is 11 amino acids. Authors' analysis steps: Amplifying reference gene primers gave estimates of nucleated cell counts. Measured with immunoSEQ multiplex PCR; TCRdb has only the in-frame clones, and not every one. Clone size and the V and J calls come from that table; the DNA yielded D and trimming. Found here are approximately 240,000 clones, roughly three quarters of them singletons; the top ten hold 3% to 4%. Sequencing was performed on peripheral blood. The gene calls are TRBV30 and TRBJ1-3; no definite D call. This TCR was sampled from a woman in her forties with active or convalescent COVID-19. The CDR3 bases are TGTGCTCAGAACTCTGGAAACACCATATATTTT. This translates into CAQNSGNTIYF.